The 30 T cell receptor beta chains given below trace back to one sample, sequenced in a study of shared clonotypes between healthy human individuals. Data came from immunoSEQ multiplex PCR; TCRdb stores just in-frame clones and leaves some out. This repertoire shows some 480,000 clones, roughly 78% found once; its top ten account for 9.5% to 15%. The specimen sequenced was PBMCs. These receptors all stem from a woman between 40 and 55 years old in good health. Some clones in this sample may be carry-over from other donors' samples.

The chain has TRBV11-1 and TRBJ2-3; no firm D call. V lost 0 bases, J lost 5 bases, and 6 bases lay in between. The germline V gene has CDR1 SGHAT and CDR2 FQDESV (reference sequence). The CDR3 loop spans 13 amino acids. The CDR3 loop is CASSLARLDTQYF. The CDR3 DNA is TGTGCCAGCAGCTTAGCGCGGCTAGATACGCAGTATTTT.

This clone showed up just once. The chain links TRBV4-2 to TRBJ1-3; D remains unclear. V gave up 0 bases and J gave up 0 bases, with 9 bases separating them. This CDR3 comprises 16 residues. Germline CDR1 is LGHNA and CDR2 is YNFKEQ. The chain's CDR3 is CASSQDLTNSGNTIYF. DNA of the CDR3: TGTGCCAGCAGCCAAGATCTAACAAACTCTGGAAACACCATATATTTT.

V gene TRBV2 combines with J gene TRBJ2-1; TRBD2 might be the D (5 bases). The germline V gene has CDR1 SNHLY and CDR2 FYNNEI. The CDR3 is made up of 13 amino acids. V lost 5 bases and J 5 bases, leaving 10 bases between the germline ends. The CDR3 coding sequence is TGTGCCAGCAGTACAAGCGGTCACAATGAGCAGTTCTTC. Protein product: CASSTSGHNEQFF. The full variable domain, completed using reference TRBV2 and TRBJ2-1, is EPEVTQTPSHQVTQMGQEVILRCVPISNHLYFYWYRQILGQKVEFLVSFYNNEISEKSEIFDDQFSVERPDGSNFTLKIRSTKLEDSAMYFCASSTSGHNEQFFGPGTRLTVL.

The chain is built from TRBV7-8 and TRBJ2-1; D unresolved. Germline CDR1 is SGHVS and CDR2 is FQNEAQ. Trimming pared 1 base from V and 0 bases from J, leaving 19 bases between. The CDR3 extends over 19 amino acids. Here the CDR3 DNA reads TGTGCCAGCAGCTTAGGGTTAGGAAGACGACCCAGCTCCTACAATGAGCAGTTCTTC. This translates into CASSLGLGRRPSSYNEQFF. Combining the CDR3 with reference TRBV7-8 and TRBJ2-1 gives the whole variable domain GAGVSQSPRYKVAKRGQDVALRCDPISGHVSLFWYQQALGQGPEFLTYFQNEAQLDKSGLPSDRFFAERPEGSVSTLKIQRTQQEDSAVYLCASSLGLGRRPSSYNEQFFGPGTRLTVL.

This clone was recorded a few times. The J gene is TRBJ1-6, the V gene TRBV20-1; D unresolved. V was shortened by 3 bases and J by 13 bases, with 7 bases between the two germline ends. Germline assignment: CDR1 DFQATT and CDR2 SNEGSKA (reference sequence). The CDR3 has 10 residues. CDR3 bases: TGCAGTGCTAGGGGCCTCCCCCTCCACTTT. Its translation is CSARGLPLHF.

The chain couples TRBV7-2 to TRBJ2-3; a possible D gene is TRBD2 (6 bases). Germline V gene lookup returns CDR1 SGHTA and CDR2 FQGNSA. The V and J ends lost 4 bases and 6 bases respectively, with 14 bases between them. CDR3 length: 14 residues. In nucleotides, the CDR3 is TGTGCCAGCAGCTCCATAGCGGAGGGGGATACGCAGTATTTT. Translation gives CASSSIAEGDTQYF.

This chain joins TRBV2 and TRBJ2-1; D is possibly TRBD2 (5 bases). The V gene lost 6 bases and the J gene lost 4 bases, with 16 bases spanning the gap. From germline, CDR1 is SNHLY and CDR2 FYNNEI. This CDR3 is 15 amino acids long. For the CDR3, the DNA is TGTGCCAGCAGCGCTGAACCTAGCTCGTACAATGAGCAGTTCTTC. Protein: CASSAEPSSYNEQFF.

Here the CDR3 reads CASSLLSNQETQYF. DNA for the CDR3: TGCGCCAGCAGCCTTCTTTCCAACCAAGAGACCCAGTACTTC. The genes are TRBV5-1 and TRBJ2-5; D unclear. The germline V gene encodes CDR1 SGHRS and CDR2 YFSETQ. V was trimmed by 4 bases and J by 0 bases, leaving 10 bases between them. The CDR3 sequence is 14 residues long.

This clone was detected once. V and J are TRBV5-6 and TRBJ1-2; 7 bases match TRBD1. The V and J ends lost 4 bases and 3 bases, in that order; junction bases with no gene match: 9. The V gene's germline CDR1 is SGHDT and CDR2 YYEEEE. This CDR3 is 15 amino acids long. The CDR3 region is CASSPRQGAYYGYTF. CDR3 bases: TGTGCCAGCAGCCCCCGACAGGGAGCGTACTATGGCTACACCTTC. The full variable domain, with the rest looked up from reference TRBV5-6 and TRBJ1-2, is DAGVTQSPTHLIKTRGQQVTLRCSPKSGHDTVSWYQQALGQGPQFIFQYYEEEERQRGNFPDRFSGHQFPNYSSELNVNALLLGDSALYLCASSPRQGAYYGYTFGSGTRLTVV.

This sequence joins TRBV28 and TRBJ2-2, with a possible D match to TRBD2 (5 bases). Trimming took off 6 bases at V and 6 bases at J, with 17 bases between the two ends. Germline V gene sequence: CDR1 MDHEN, CDR2 SYDVKM. The CDR3 totals 15 residues. Here the CDR3 DNA reads TGTGCCAGCAGCCCCCCCCCAGCGGTTTCCGGGGAGCTGTTTTTT. Protein product: CASSPPPAVSGELFF.

The V and J genes are TRBV5-1 and TRBJ2-7, with 9 bases aligning to TRBD2. The CDR3 sequence is 22 residues long. The trim removed 1 base at V and 0 bases at J, leaving 23 bases unmatched. The V gene's germline CDR1 is SGHRS and CDR2 YFSETQ. CDR3 DNA: TGCGCCAGCAGCTTGACCCCTTATGGGGGGCCACCCGGACTAGCGCGCTCCTACGAGCAGTACTTC. It codes for CASSLTPYGGPPGLARSYEQYF.

The J gene is TRBJ1-2, the V gene TRBV5-4, with D perhaps TRBD1 (5 bases). Germline V gives CDR1 SGHNT, CDR2 YYREEE (reference sequence). Trimming cost V 4 bases and J 0 bases, with 10 bases left between them. The CDR3 extends over 14 amino acids. This chain's CDR3 is CASSRDGANYGYTF. CDR3 DNA sequence: TGTGCCAGCAGCCGGGACGGAGCTAACTATGGCTACACCTTC.

This clone was detected only a few times. This chain connects TRBV27 to TRBJ2-2; no clear D. CDR1 is MNHEY, CDR2 SMNVEV, per germline (reference sequence). This CDR3 has 13 residues. Trimming took off 6 bases at V and 6 bases at J, with 11 bases between the two ends. The CDR3 coding sequence is TGTGCCAGCAGCCCTGGGAAGCCCGGGGAGCTGTTTTTT. Amino acids: CASSPGKPGELFF.

A note on this clone: Other DNA sequences within the sample encode an identical CDR3. The rearrangement uses TRBV18 and TRBJ1-2; the match to TRBD1 covers 10 bases. This CDR3 contains 14 residues. Germline assignment: CDR1 KGHSH and CDR2 LQKENI. With 3 bases clipped from V and 3 bases from J, the junction kept 1 base outside the gene matches. CDR3 residues: CASSPGTGDYGYTF. For the CDR3, the DNA is TGTGCCAGCTCACCCGGGACAGGGGACTATGGCTACACCTTC.

The chain employs TRBV4-1 and TRBJ2-6; TRBD1 agrees at 7 bases. CDR1 MGHRA and CDR2 YSYEKL come from the germline V gene. V lost 2 bases and J lost 0; bases outside the gene matches: 13. This CDR3 has 20 amino acids. The CDR3 here is CASSQSPGQKGFSGANVLTF. DNA of the CDR3: TGCGCCAGCAGCCAATCGCCGGGACAGAAGGGTTTCTCTGGGGCCAACGTCCTGACTTTC.

This rearrangement joins TRBV5-6 to TRBJ2-7; TRBD1 aligns across 11 bases. The length of the CDR3 is 16 residues. After removal of 5 bases from V and 5 bases from J, the junction contained 12 bases not matched to a gene. CDR1 SGHDT and CDR2 YYEEEE come from the germline V gene. CDR3 nucleotide sequence: TGTGCCAGCAGACGGACCCCCGGACAGGGGGCCGACGAGCAGTACTTC. This encodes CASRRTPGQGADEQYF.

V and J are TRBV7-2 and TRBJ2-1; 11 positions match TRBD2. CDR1 and CDR2 (germline): SGHTA, FQGNSA. This CDR3 has 17 residues. V dropped 1 base and J dropped 8; count of bases not matched to a gene: 10. The CDR3 spells CASSLVWLAGGVDEQFF. The CDR3 DNA reads TGTGCCAGCAGCTTAGTATGGCTAGCGGGAGGAGTCGATGAGCAGTTCTTC.

The genes are TRBV5-6 and TRBJ1-1; D gene unclear. The CDR3 length is 16 residues. Between the trimmed V and J ends, which lost 0 bases and 4 bases, there was a span of 16 bases. CDR1 SGHDT and CDR2 YYEEEE come from the germline V gene. The CDR3, as DNA: TGTGCCAGCAGCTTGGCGGCCCCGGGAGCGGTCACTGAAGCTTTCTTT. It encodes CASSLAAPGAVTEAFF.

The chain employs TRBV7-9 and TRBJ2-5; the D gene is possibly TRBD2 (6 bases). The CDR3 has 14 amino acids. Germline CDR1 and CDR2: SEHNR and FQNEAQ (reference sequence). Trimming cost V 2 bases and J 5 bases, with 12 bases left between them. CDR3 protein: CASSLHTGGETQYF. CDR3 nucleotides: TGTGCCAGCAGCTTACATACAGGAGGGGAGACCCAGTACTTC.

CDR3 nucleotides: TGTGCCAGCACAGAAACTGGGGGGCCTAATGAAAAACTGTTTTTT. Amino acids: CASTETGGPNEKLFF. The rearrangement links TRBV6-6 to TRBJ1-4, with D possibly TRBD1 on 6 matching bases. Germline assignment: CDR1 MNHNY and CDR2 SVGAGI (reference sequence). V lost 7 bases, J lost 3 bases, and 15 bases lay in between. The CDR3 consists of 15 residues.

The V gene is TRBV6-4, the J gene TRBJ2-3; 7 bases line up with TRBD1. CDR1 MRHNA and CDR2 SNTAGT come from the germline V gene. This CDR3 region has 16 residues. Trimming took 6 bases from V and 10 from J; bases not matched to a gene: 19. DNA for the CDR3: TGTGCCAGCAGGCAGAGGGACAGAGACGCACAAGCGGCGCAGTATTTT. Amino acids: CASRQRDRDAQAAQYF.

This chain uses TRBV28 with TRBJ2-1; 7 bases align to TRBD2. CDR1 is MDHEN, CDR2 SYDVKM, per germline. The CDR3 is 15 amino acids. The trim removed 1 base at V and 6 bases at J, leaving 6 bases unmatched. The CDR3 loop is CASSLSSGGLNEQFF. DNA of the CDR3: TGTGCCAGCAGTTTATCGTCGGGAGGCCTCAATGAGCAGTTCTTC. Supplemented by reference TRBV28 and TRBJ2-1, the full variable domain reads DVKVTQSSRYLVKRTGEKVFLECVQDMDHENMFWYRQDPGLGLRLIYFSYDVKMKEKGDIPEGYSVSREKKERFSLILESASTNQTSMYLCASSLSSGGLNEQFFGPGTRLTVL.

This chain uses TRBV5-4 with TRBJ2-1; 7 bases agree with TRBD2. Germline loops: CDR1 SGHNT, CDR2 YYREEE (reference sequence). J lost 5 bases, V lost 0 bases, and 2 bases had no gene match. The length of the CDR3 is 14 residues. DNA of the CDR3: TGTGCCAGCAGCTTGGTCGGACTAGACAATGAGCAGTTCTTC. Translating it yields CASSLVGLDNEQFF.

This clone was observed a single time. The chain links TRBV5-1 to TRBJ1-4, with D perhaps matching TRBD1 (5 bases). Germline CDR1 is SGHRS and CDR2 is YFSETQ. This CDR3 has 15 amino acids. The V end lost 0 bases, the J end lost 7 bases, and 13 bases lay between the germline ends. CDR3 protein: CASSLVQGGGEKLFF. The CDR3 DNA reads as TGCGCCAGCAGCTTGGTGCAGGGTGGAGGTGAAAAACTGTTTTTT. Supplemented by reference TRBV5-1 and TRBJ1-4, the full variable domain reads KAGVTQTPRYLIKTRGQQVTLSCSPISGHRSVSWYQQTPGQGLQFLFEYFSETQRNKGNFPGRFSGRQFSNSRSEMNVSTLELGDSALYLCASSLVQGGGEKLFFGSGTQLSVL.

On this clone: A far larger clone is off by one base, so a read error is likely. This sample includes further DNA sequences coding for the same CDR3. V usage is TRBV5-1 and J usage is TRBJ1-2; maybe TRBD1 (6 bases). The V and J ends lost 5 bases and 5 bases respectively, with 19 bases between them. The CDR3 is made up of 15 amino acids. In germline, CDR1 is SGHRS, CDR2 YFSETQ. In DNA, the CDR3 is TGCGCCAGCAGTCCGTTGGGCGCAGGGGTTTATGGCTACACCTTC. This sequence encodes CASSPLGAGVYGYTF.

This rearrangement joins TRBV19 to TRBJ2-5; 10 bases line up with TRBD2. The germline gives CDR1 LNHDA, CDR2 SQIVND (reference sequence). The junction had 4 bases not matched to a gene; V was cut back by 3 bases and J by 3 bases. The CDR3 covers 15 residues. The CDR3 bases are TGTGCCAGTAGTATTAGTCTAGCGGGAGAAGAGACCCAGTACTTC. The encoded protein is CASSISLAGEETQYF. The whole variable domain, filled in from reference TRBV19 and TRBJ2-5, reads DGGITQSPKYLFRKEGQNVTLSCEQNLNHDAMYWYRQDPGQGLRLIYYSQIVNDFQKGDIAEGYSVSREKKESFPLTVTSAQKNPTAFYLCASSISLAGEETQYFGPGTRLLVL.

A word on this clone: One end of the junction varies from germline; a read error may be responsible. This chain connects TRBV14 to TRBJ2-7; D is possibly TRBD1 or TRBD2 (5 bases each). Germline lookup yields CDR1 SGHDN and CDR2 FVKESK. The CDR3 contains 13 residues. In DNA, the CDR3 is TGTGCCAGCAGCCTTGGAGGACGACTCGAGGGGCACTTC. It specifies CASSLGGRLEGHF.

V usage is TRBV11-3 and J usage is TRBJ1-1; weak D call: TRBD1 (6 bases). Germline loops: CDR1 SGHNT, CDR2 YENEEA. This CDR3 has 13 residues. V was pared by 2 bases and J by 9 bases, with 13 bases between. The CDR3 here is CASSLKSGAQAFF. Here the CDR3 DNA reads TGTGCCAGCAGCTTAAAGTCAGGGGCCCAAGCTTTCTTT.

The chain joins TRBV5-1 to TRBJ1-6, with D uncertain. Per germline, CDR1 SGHRS and CDR2 YFSETQ. The CDR3 contains 14 residues. The V end lost 0 bases, the J end lost 8 bases, and 9 bases lay between the germline ends. CDR3: CASSLEGRDSPLHF. The CDR3 coding sequence is TGCGCCAGCAGCTTGGAGGGTCGGGATTCACCCCTCCACTTT.

The chain uses TRBV18 and TRBJ2-5, with 8 bases matching TRBD2. This CDR3 has 15 amino acids. V lost 4 bases, J lost 3 bases, and 7 bases stayed unmatched. Germline CDR1 reads KGHSH; CDR2 reads LQKENI. The CDR3 region is CASSRLSGGKETQYF. The CDR3 DNA follows: TGTGCCAGCTCACGCCTAAGCGGGGGTAAAGAGACCCAGTACTTC.